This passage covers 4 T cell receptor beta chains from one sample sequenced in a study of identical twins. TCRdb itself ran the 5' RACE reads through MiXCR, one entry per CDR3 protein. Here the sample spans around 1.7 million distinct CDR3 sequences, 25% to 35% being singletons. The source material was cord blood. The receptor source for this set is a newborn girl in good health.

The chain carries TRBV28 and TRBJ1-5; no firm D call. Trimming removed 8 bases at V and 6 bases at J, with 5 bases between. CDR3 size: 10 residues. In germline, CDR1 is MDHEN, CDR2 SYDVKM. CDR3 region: CASPVQPQHF. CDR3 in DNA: TGTGCCAGCCCAGTTCAGCCCCAGCATTTT. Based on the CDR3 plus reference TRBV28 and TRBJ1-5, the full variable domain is DVKVTQSSRYLVKRTGEKVFLECVQDMDHENMFWYRQDPGLGLRLIYFSYDVKMKEKGDIPEGYSVSREKKERFSLILESASTNQTSMYLCASPVQPQHFGDGTRLSIL.

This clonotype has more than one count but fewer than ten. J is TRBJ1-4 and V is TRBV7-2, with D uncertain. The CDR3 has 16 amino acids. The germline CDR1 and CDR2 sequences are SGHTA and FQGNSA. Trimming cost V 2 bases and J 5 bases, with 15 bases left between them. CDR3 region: CASSLYSTAINEKLFF. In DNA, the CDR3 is TGTGCCAGCAGCTTATATTCGACGGCCATCAATGAAAAACTGTTTTTT.

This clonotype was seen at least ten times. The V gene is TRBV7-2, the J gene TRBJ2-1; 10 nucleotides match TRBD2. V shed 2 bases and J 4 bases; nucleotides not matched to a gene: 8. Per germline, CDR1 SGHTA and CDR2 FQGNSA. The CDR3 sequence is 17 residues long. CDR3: CASSLSSTSGLYNEQFF. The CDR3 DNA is TGTGCCAGCAGCTTATCGTCGACTAGCGGGCTTTACAATGAGCAGTTCTTC.

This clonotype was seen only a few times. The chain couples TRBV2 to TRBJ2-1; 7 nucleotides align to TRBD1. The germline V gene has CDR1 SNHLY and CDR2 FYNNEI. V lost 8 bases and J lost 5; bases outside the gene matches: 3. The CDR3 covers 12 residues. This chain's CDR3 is CASFQGDNEQFF. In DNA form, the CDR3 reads TGTGCCAGCTTCCAGGGGGACAATGAGCAGTTCTTC.